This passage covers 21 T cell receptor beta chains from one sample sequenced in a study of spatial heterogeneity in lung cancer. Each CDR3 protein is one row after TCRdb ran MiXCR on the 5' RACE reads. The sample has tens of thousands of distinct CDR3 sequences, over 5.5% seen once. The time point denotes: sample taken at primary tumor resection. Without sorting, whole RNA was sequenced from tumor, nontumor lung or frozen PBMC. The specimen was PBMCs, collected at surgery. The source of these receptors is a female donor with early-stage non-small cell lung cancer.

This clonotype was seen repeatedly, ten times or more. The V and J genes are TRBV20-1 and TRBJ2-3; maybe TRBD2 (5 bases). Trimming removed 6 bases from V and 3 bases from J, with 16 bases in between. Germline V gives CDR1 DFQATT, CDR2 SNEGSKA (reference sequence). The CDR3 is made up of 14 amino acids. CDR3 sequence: CSALTGSGTDTQYF. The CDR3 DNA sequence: TGCAGTGCGCTAACGGGAAGTGGGACAGATACGCAGTATTTT.

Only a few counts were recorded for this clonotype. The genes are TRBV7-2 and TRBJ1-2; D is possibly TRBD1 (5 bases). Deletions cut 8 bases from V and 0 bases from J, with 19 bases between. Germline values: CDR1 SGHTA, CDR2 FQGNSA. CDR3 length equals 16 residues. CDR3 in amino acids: CASSHPPGASNYGYTF. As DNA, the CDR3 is TGTGCCAGCTCCCACCCTCCCGGGGCATCTAACTATGGCTACACCTTC.

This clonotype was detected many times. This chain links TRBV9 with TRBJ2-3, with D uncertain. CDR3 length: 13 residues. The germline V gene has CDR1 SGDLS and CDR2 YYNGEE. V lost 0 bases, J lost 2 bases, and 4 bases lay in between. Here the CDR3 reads CASSVEYTDTQYF. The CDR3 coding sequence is TGTGCCAGCAGCGTAGAGTACACAGATACGCAGTATTTT.

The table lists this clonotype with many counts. DNA of the CDR3: TGTGCCACCAGTGGGCGGACAGGGGGCGCGGGCACGCAGTATTTT. Its translation is CATSGRTGGAGTQYF. This rearrangement joins TRBV24-1 to TRBJ2-3; TRBD1 matches 11 bases. The V gene's germline CDR1 is KGHDR and CDR2 SFDVKD. Germline trimming cut 5 bases from V and 9 bases from J; bases unmatched to any gene: 9. The CDR3 sequence is 15 residues long.

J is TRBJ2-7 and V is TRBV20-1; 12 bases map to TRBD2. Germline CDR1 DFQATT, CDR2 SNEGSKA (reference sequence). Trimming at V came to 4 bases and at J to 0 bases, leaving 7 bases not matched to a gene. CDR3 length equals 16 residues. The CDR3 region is CSAKTSGGSGSYEQYF. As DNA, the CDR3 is TGCAGTGCTAAAACTAGCGGGGGGTCGGGCTCCTACGAGCAGTACTTC.

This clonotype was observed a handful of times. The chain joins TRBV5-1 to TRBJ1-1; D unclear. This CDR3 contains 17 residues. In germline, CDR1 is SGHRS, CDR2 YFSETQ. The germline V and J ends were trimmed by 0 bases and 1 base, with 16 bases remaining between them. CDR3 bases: TGCGCCAGCAGCTTGGAATGGGCCCGACGAGGGAACACTGAAGCTTTCTTT. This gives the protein CASSLEWARRGNTEAFF.

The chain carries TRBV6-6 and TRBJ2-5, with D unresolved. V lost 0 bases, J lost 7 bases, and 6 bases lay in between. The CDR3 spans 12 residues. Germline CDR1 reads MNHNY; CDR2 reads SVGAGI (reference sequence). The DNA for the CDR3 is TGTGCCAGCAGTTACTCAGAGGTGACCCAGTACTTC. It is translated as CASSYSEVTQYF.

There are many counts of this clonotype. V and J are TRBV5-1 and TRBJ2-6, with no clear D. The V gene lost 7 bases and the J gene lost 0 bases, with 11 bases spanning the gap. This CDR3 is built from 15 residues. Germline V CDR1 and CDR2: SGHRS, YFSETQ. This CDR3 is CASGRRVSGANVLTF. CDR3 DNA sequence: TGCGCCAGCGGGCGACGGGTCTCTGGGGCCAACGTCCTGACTTTC.

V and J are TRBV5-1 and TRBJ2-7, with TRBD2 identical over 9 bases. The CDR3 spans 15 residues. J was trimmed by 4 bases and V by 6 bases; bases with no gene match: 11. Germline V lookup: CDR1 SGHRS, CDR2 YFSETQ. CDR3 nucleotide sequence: TGCGCCAGCACGCCCGCCGGGACTAGCAATTACGAGCAGTACTTC. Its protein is CASTPAGTSNYEQYF.

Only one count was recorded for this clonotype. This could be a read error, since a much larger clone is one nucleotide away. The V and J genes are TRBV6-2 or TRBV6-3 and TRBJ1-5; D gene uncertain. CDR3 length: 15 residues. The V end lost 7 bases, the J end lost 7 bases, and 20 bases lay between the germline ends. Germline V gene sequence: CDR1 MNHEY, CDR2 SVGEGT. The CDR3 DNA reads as TGTGCCAGCATCAACCCAAGCAGTGGGAAACAGCCCCAGCATTTT. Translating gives CASINPSSGKQPQHF.

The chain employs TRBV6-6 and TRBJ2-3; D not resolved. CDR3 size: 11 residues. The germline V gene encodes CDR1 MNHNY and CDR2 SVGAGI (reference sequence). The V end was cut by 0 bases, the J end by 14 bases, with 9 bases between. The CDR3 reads CASSYSTSVYF. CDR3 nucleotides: TGTGCCAGCAGTTACTCGACGTCCGTGTATTTT.

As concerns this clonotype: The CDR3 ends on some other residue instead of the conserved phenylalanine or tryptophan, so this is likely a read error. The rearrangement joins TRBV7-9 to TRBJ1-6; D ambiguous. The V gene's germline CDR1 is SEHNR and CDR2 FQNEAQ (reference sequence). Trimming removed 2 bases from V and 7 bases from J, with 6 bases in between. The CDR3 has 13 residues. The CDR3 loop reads CASSLLENSPLHL. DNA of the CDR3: TGTGCCAGCAGCTTACTTGAGAATTCACCCCTCCACCTT.

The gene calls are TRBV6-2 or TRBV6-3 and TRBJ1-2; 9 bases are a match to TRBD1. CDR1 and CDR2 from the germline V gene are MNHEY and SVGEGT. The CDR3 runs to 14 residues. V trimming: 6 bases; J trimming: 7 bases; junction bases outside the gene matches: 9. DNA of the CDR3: TGTGCCAGCAGACAACCGGGACAGGGAGGTGGCTACACCTTC. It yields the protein CASRQPGQGGGYTF.

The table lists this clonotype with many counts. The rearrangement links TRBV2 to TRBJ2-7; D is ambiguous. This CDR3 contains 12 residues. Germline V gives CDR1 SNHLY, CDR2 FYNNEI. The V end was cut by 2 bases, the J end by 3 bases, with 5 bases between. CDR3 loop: CASSEYSYEQYF. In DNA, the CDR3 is TGTGCCAGCAGTGAATATAGCTACGAGCAGTACTTC.

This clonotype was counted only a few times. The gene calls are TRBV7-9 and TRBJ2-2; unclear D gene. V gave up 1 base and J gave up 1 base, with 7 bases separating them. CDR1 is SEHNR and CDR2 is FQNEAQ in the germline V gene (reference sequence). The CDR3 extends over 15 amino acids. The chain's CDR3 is CASSLGLENTGELFF. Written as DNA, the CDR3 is TGTGCCAGCAGCTTAGGCCTAGAGAACACCGGGGAGCTGTTTTTT.

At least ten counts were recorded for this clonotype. The CDR3 coding sequence is TGCGCCAGCAGCTTGGGGCAGTCGAACACCGGGGAGCTGTTTTTT. Translated, it gives CASSLGQSNTGELFF. This sequence joins TRBV5-1 and TRBJ2-2; no reliable D call. The germline V and J ends were trimmed by 0 bases and 0 bases, with 6 bases remaining between them. This CDR3 comprises 15 residues. Germline lookup yields CDR1 SGHRS and CDR2 YFSETQ.

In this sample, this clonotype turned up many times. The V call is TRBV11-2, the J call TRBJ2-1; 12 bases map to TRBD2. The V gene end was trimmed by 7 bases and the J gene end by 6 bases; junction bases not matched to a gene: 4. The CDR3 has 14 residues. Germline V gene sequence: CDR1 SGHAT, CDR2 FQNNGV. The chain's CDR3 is CASTSSGGANEQFF. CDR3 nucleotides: TGTGCCAGCACTTCTAGCGGGGGGGCCAATGAGCAGTTCTTC. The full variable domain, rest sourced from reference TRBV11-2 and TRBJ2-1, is EAGVAQSPRYKIIEKRQSVAFWCNPISGHATLYWYQQILGQGPKLLIQFQNNGVVDDSQLPKDRFSAERLKGVDSTLKIQPAKLEDSAVYLCASTSSGGANEQFFGPGTRLTVL.

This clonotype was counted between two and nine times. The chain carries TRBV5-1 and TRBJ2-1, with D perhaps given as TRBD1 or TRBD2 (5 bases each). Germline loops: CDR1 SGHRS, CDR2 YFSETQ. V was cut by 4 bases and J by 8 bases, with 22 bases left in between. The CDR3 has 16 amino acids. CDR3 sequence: CASSGLGGHTHHEQFF. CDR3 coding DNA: TGCGCCAGCAGCGGACTCGGCGGACACACACACCATGAGCAGTTCTTC.

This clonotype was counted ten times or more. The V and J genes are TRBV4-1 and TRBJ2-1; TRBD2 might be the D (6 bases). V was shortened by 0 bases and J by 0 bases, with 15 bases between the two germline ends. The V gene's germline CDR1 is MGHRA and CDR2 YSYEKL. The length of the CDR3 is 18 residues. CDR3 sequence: CASSQDSASAHSYNEQFF. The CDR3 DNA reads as TGCGCCAGCAGCCAAGATTCGGCTAGCGCACACTCCTACAATGAGCAGTTCTTC.

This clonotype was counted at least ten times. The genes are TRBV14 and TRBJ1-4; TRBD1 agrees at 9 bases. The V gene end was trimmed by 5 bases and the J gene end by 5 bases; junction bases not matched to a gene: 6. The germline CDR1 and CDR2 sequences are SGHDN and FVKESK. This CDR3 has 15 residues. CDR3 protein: CASSETGTGNEKLFF. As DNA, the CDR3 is TGTGCCAGCAGCGAAACCGGGACAGGGAATGAAAAACTGTTTTTT.

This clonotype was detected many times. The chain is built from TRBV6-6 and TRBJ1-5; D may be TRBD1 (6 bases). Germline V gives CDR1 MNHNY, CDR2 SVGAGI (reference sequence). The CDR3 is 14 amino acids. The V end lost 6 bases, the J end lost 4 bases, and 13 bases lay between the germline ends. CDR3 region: CASRIGQTNQPQHF. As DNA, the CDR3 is TGTGCCAGCAGGATTGGACAGACAAATCAGCCCCAGCATTTT.